These 9 T cell receptor beta chains were sequenced from one sample in a study of cytomegalovirus exposure and HLA in healthy donors. The study ran its PCR with 60 Vbeta and 13 Jbeta primers. Profiled with immunoSEQ multiplex PCR; TCRdb holds only in-frame clones, not every one. The sample carries some 110,000 clones, around 64% recorded once. The sequencing sample was made of PBMCs. The receptors were gathered from a woman aged 25 to 39 in good health and CMV-seronegative.

This clone was observed a handful of times. The chain recombines TRBV5-1 with TRBJ2-2, with 7 bases matching TRBD2. The CDR3 spans 16 residues. V trimming: 0 bases; J trimming: 4 bases; junction bases outside the gene matches: 6. Germline CDR1 reads SGHRS; CDR2 reads YFSETQ. The CDR3 coding sequence is TGCGCCAGCAGCTTGGCAGAGGGGAGGGGCACCGGGGAGCTGTTTTTT. Translated, it gives CASSLAEGRGTGELFF. Full variable domain (outside the CDR3, taken from reference TRBV5-1 and TRBJ2-2): KAGVTQTPRYLIKTRGQQVTLSCSPISGHRSVSWYQQTPGQGLQFLFEYFSETQRNKGNFPGRFSGRQFSNSRSEMNVSTLELGDSALYLCASSLAEGRGTGELFFGEGSRLTVL.

The chain joins TRBV28 to TRBJ2-3; 7 bases fit TRBD2. The CDR3 contains 18 residues. Germline lookup yields CDR1 MDHEN and CDR2 SYDVKM. V lost 7 bases to trimming and J lost 5 bases; unmatched junction nucleotides: 21. CDR3 sequence reads: CASNTRGMFGRREDTQYF. The CDR3 nucleotides read TGTGCCAGCAACACGCGAGGTATGTTCGGGAGGAGAGAAGATACGCAGTATTTT.

The chain carries TRBV2 and TRBJ2-5; TRBD1 might be the D (6 bases). The V end lost 7 bases, the J end lost 2 bases, and 11 bases lay between the germline ends. The CDR3 sequence is 13 residues long. Germline lookup yields CDR1 SNHLY and CDR2 FYNNEI. CDR3 bases: TGTGCCAGCACGGGACACTCTCAAGAGACCCAGTACTTC. It encodes CASTGHSQETQYF.

The V gene is TRBV28, the J gene TRBJ2-1; D is perhaps TRBD2 (5 bases). With 2 bases removed from V and 4 bases from J, the gap between germline ends came to 18 bases. Germline assignment: CDR1 MDHEN and CDR2 SYDVKM. The CDR3 sequence is 17 residues long. The CDR3 sequence is CASSLPSLAFGYNEQFF. CDR3 bases: TGTGCCAGCAGTTTACCTTCCCTAGCTTTTGGGTACAATGAGCAGTTCTTC.

This chain's CDR3 is CASSETDRGDYGYTF. CDR3 sequence (DNA): TGTGCCAGCAGCGAAACGGACAGGGGAGACTATGGCTACACCTTC. V usage is TRBV6-1 and J usage is TRBJ1-2, with TRBD1 identical over 9 bases. Unmatched junction bases numbered 8, after V lost 6 bases and J lost 3 bases. Germline CDR1 is MNHNS and CDR2 is SASEGT. The CDR3 is made up of 15 amino acids.

This clone was seen a handful of times. The J gene is TRBJ2-7, the V gene TRBV14, with 7 bases fitting TRBD2. V shed 4 bases, J shed 7 bases, and the junction held 13 bases outside the gene matches. Germline loops: CDR1 SGHDN, CDR2 FVKESK. The CDR3 consists of 15 residues. The CDR3 coding sequence is TGTGCCAGCAGCCCGTGGGAGGGGCCACTGGGGGAGCAGTACTTC. It specifies CASSPWEGPLGEQYF.

For the CDR3, the DNA is TGCGCCAGCAGCAAACCAACAGGGCTTAATTCACCCCTCCACTTT. It yields the protein CASSKPTGLNSPLHF. The V gene is TRBV5-1, the J gene TRBJ1-6; D might be TRBD1 (6 bases). Between the trimmed V and J ends, which lost 4 bases and 6 bases, there was a span of 14 bases. Germline CDR1 SGHRS, CDR2 YFSETQ. This CDR3 is built from 15 residues.

This chain connects TRBV28 to TRBJ2-6, with TRBD1 as a possible D gene (6 bases). Trimming took off 6 bases at V and 2 bases at J, with 11 bases between the two ends. Germline V lookup: CDR1 MDHEN, CDR2 SYDVKM. The CDR3 sequence is 15 residues long. As DNA, the CDR3 is TGTGCCAGCAGGGAACAGGGACCTGGGGCCAACGTCCTGACTTTC. Translated: CASREQGPGANVLTF.

The chain combines TRBV18 with TRBJ2-1, with D maybe TRBD2 (6 bases). The germline CDR1 and CDR2 sequences are KGHSH and LQKENI. The germline V and J ends were trimmed by 3 bases and 6 bases, with 15 bases remaining between them. The CDR3 consists of 15 residues. For the CDR3, the DNA is TGTGCCAGCTCACCTGCGGGGAGACTGGCCAATGAGCAGTTCTTC. This codes for CASSPAGRLANEQFF.